The rows below give T cell receptor beta chains drawn from one sample of a study of cytomegalovirus exposure and HLA in healthy donors. Profiled with immunoSEQ multiplex PCR; TCRdb holds only in-frame clones, not every one. The sample yields under 250,000 clones, approximately 85% seen once. Sequencing was carried out using PBMCs. Receptors were obtained from a woman between 50 and 59 years old in good health and CMV-seronegative. Each CDR3 is given with its conserved first and last residue. The D gene is left open where the match is weak. A clone size is listed for some rows: how often the clone was seen (once, few, many), or a class if it is expanded.

TRBD2	TRBV7-8	-	TRBJ2-7	CASSVGLAGEQYF	TGTGCCAGCAGCGTGGGACTAGCGGGAGAGCAGTACTTC
-	TRBV27	once	TRBJ1-1	CASSPYPSPEAFF	TGTGCCAGCAGTCCCTATCCGAGTCCTGAAGCTTTCTTT
-	TRBV19	-	TRBJ2-7	CASAAQGLDYEQYF	TGTGCCAGTGCCGCTCAGGGATTGGACTACGAGCAGTACTTC
TRBD1	TRBV30	-	TRBJ2-5	CAWRDRGPETQYF	TGTGCCTGGAGGGACAGGGGCCCAGAGACCCAGTACTTC
-	TRBV5-4	once	TRBJ2-2	CASSWRTEGTGELFF	TGTGCCAGCAGCTGGCGCACTGAGGGCACCGGGGAGCTGTTTTTT
-	TRBV29-1	-	TRBJ2-7	CSVTGQLNYEQYF	TGCAGCGTCACCGGACAGTTAAACTACGAGCAGTACTTC
-	TRBV6-4	-	TRBJ2-3	CASSRDSIDTQYF	TGTGCCAGCAGCAGGGACTCCATAGATACGCAGTATTTT
-	TRBV14	once	TRBJ2-7	CASSQDLTASSYEQYF	TGTGCCAGCAGCCAAGATCTGACGGCTAGCTCCTACGAGCAGTACTTC
-	TRBV4-1	-	TRBJ1-2	CASSQALRPMDSYGYTF	TGCGCCAGCAGCCAAGCCCTACGCCCCATGGACAGCTATGGCTACACCTTC
TRBD2	TRBV7-6	few	TRBJ2-7	CASSFRTSAYEQYF	TGTGCCAGCAGCTTCAGGACTAGCGCCTACGAGCAGTACTTC
-	TRBV7-9	-	TRBJ2-7	CSSSPGSYEQYF	TGTTCCAGCAGCCCCGGCTCCTACGAGCAGTACTTC
TRBD1	TRBV10-3	-	TRBJ1-2	CAISEDRVSGYTF	TGTGCCATCAGTGAGGACAGGGTGTCTGGCTACACCTTC
-	TRBV25-1	few	TRBJ1-1	CASRFGGNTEAFF	TGTGCCAGCAGATTCGGGGGGAACACTGAAGCTTTCTTT
TRBD2	TRBV29-1	-	TRBJ2-3	CSAGTSGSSTDTQYF	TGCAGCGCCGGGACTAGCGGGTCTAGCACAGATACGCAGTATTTT
-	TRBV9	-	TRBJ2-1	CASSVGLGPIDNEQFF	TGTGCCAGCAGCGTAGGGTTGGGCCCGATTGACAATGAGCAGTTCTTC
-	TRBV28	-	TRBJ2-7	CASSSPGSYEQYF	TGTGCCAGCAGTTCACCCGGTTCCTACGAGCAGTACTTC
TRBD2	TRBV28	-	TRBJ2-3	CASSLFAGGTDTQYF	TGTGCCAGCAGTTTATTTGCGGGAGGAACAGATACGCAGTATTTT
TRBD1	TRBV9	few	TRBJ2-3	CASSLASGTGGTDTQYF	TGTGCCAGCAGCCTGGCAAGCGGAACAGGGGGGACAGATACGCAGTATTTT
TRBD1	TRBV27	-	TRBJ1-5	CASSPFWDRGNQPQHF	TGTGCCAGCAGTCCTTTTTGGGACAGGGGGAATCAGCCCCAGCATTTT
-	TRBV7-9	-	TRBJ1-5	CASSPFDTNQPQHF	TGTGCCAGCAGCCCATTCGACACGAATCAGCCCCAGCATTTT
TRBD2	TRBV4-1	-	TRBJ2-7	CASSRLAGDDEQYF	TGCGCCAGCAGCCGACTAGCGGGAGACGACGAGCAGTACTTC
TRBD1	TRBV7-9	-	TRBJ1-5	CASSLQGDQPQHF	TGTGCCAGCAGCTTACAGGGGGATCAGCCCCAGCATTTT
-	TRBV15	-	TRBJ2-1	CATMSGSYNEQFF	TGTGCCACCATGAGTGGCTCCTACAATGAGCAGTTCTTC
TRBD2	TRBV5-1	-	TRBJ2-3	CASSFGLAGGSGTDTQYF	TGCGCCAGCAGCTTCGGACTAGCGGGAGGAAGCGGCACAGATACGCAGTATTTT
-	TRBV27	-	TRBJ1-5	CASSWTAYNQPQHF	TGTGCCAGCAGCTGGACAGCATACAATCAGCCCCAGCATTTT
TRBD2	TRBV27	once	TRBJ2-7	CASTLGAGVGEQYF	TGTGCCAGCACCCTAGGGGCGGGAGTTGGTGAGCAGTACTTC
-	TRBV7-9	-	TRBJ1-6	CASTRGSNSPLHF	TGTGCCAGCACCCGAGGTAGTAATTCACCCCTCCACTTT
-	TRBV7-2	-	TRBJ2-4	CASSVTRSTKNIQYF	TGTGCCAGCAGCGTCACGCGGAGCACCAAAAACATTCAGTACTTC
-	TRBV6-1	-	TRBJ1-5	CASSPGEGSNQPQHF	TGTGCCAGCAGTCCCGGGGAGGGGTCGAATCAGCCCCAGCATTTT
-	TRBV28	-	TRBJ1-5	CASRTDRKGNQPQHF	TGTGCCAGCAGGACCGACAGGAAGGGCAATCAGCCCCAGCATTTT
-	TRBV18	-	TRBJ1-1	CASSLVGGSTEAFF	TGTGCCAGCTCACTCGTCGGGGGAAGCACTGAAGCTTTCTTT
TRBD1	TRBV10-3	-	TRBJ1-2	CAISETGGLPFTF	TGTGCCATCAGTGAGACAGGGGGCCTTCCCTTTACCTTC
-	TRBV6-5	-	TRBJ2-7	CASSYRGTYEQYF	TGTGCCAGCAGTTACAGGGGAACCTACGAGCAGTACTTC
-	TRBV19	-	TRBJ2-2	CASNSGVFGELFF	TGTGCCAGTAACTCAGGGGTCTTCGGGGAGCTGTTTTTT
TRBD1	TRBV6-1	-	TRBJ1-5	CASVQGASQPQHF	TGTGCCAGCGTACAGGGGGCGAGTCAGCCCCAGCATTTT
TRBD1	TRBV19	-	TRBJ1-5	CASQIGTANQPQHF	TGTGCCAGCCAGATCGGGACAGCAAATCAGCCCCAGCATTTT
-	TRBV7-9	-	TRBJ1-3	CASSSTGMYTIYF	TGTGCCAGCAGCTCTACAGGGATGTACACCATATATTTT
-	TRBV5-1	-	TRBJ2-3	CASSINTGSTDTQYF	TGCGCCAGCAGCATTAACACAGGGAGCACAGATACGCAGTATTTT
TRBD2	TRBV7-3	-	TRBJ2-7	CASSSTSGRAPSSYEQYF	TGTGCCAGCAGCTCCACTAGCGGGAGGGCCCCCTCTTCCTACGAGCAGTACTTC
-	TRBV4-2	-	TRBJ1-1	CASSQVGGGQVSMNTEAFF	TGTGCCAGCAGCCAAGTCGGGGGGGGGCAGGTTAGTATGAACACTGAAGCTTTCTTT
-	TRBV5-1	-	TRBJ2-1	CASSRVVDNEQFF	TGCGCCAGCAGCCGTGTAGTAGACAATGAGCAGTTCTTC
TRBD1	TRBV28	-	TRBJ2-7	CASSFRTTGSYEQYF	TGTGCCAGCAGTTTCCGCACGACAGGGTCCTACGAGCAGTACTTC
-	TRBV27	once	TRBJ2-1	CASSPVGGNEQFF	TGTGCCAGCAGTCCCGTGGGGGGCAATGAGCAGTTCTTC
TRBD1	TRBV6-5	once	TRBJ1-5	CASRGQGGNQPQHF	TGTGCCAGCAGAGGACAGGGGGGTAATCAGCCCCAGCATTTT
-	TRBV7-9	-	TRBJ2-7	CASSLAGGPTYEQYF	TGTGCCAGCAGCTTAGCGGGGGGGCCGACCTACGAGCAGTACTTC
TRBD1	TRBV30	-	TRBJ1-2	CAVPGQGEGGYTF	TGTGCCGTTCCGGGACAGGGGGAGGGTGGCTACACCTTC
-	TRBV21-1	-	TRBJ1-4	CASSLDPCGSQKLFF	TGTGCCAGCAGCCTAGACCCCTGCGGCTCGCAAAAACTGTTTTTT
TRBD1	TRBV5-1	once	TRBJ2-7	CASSLPTGTGNEQYF	TGCGCCAGCAGCCTACCAACCGGGACAGGGAACGAGCAGTACTTC
-	TRBV5-1	-	TRBJ2-7	CASSLGGSAYEQYF	TGCGCCAGCAGCTTGGGGGGCAGCGCCTACGAGCAGTACTTC
TRBD2	TRBV11-2	-	TRBJ2-1	CASSPLWRETYNEQFF	TGTGCCAGCAGCCCCCTATGGCGGGAGACTTACAATGAGCAGTTCTTC
TRBD2	TRBV5-1	once	TRBJ2-1	CASSQQGLERNEQFF	TGCGCCAGCAGCCAACAAGGACTAGAGCGTAATGAGCAGTTCTTC
TRBD2	TRBV29-1	-	TRBJ2-5	CSVDPPLAGVETQYF	TGCAGCGTCGACCCCCCCCTAGCGGGTGTAGAGACCCAGTACTTC
TRBD1	TRBV5-1	-	TRBJ1-2	CASSLEGTGGIGYGYTF	TGCGCCAGCAGCTTGGAGGGGACAGGGGGCATCGGCTATGGCTACACCTTC
TRBD2	TRBV30	-	TRBJ2-3	CAWGATGGPTDTQYF	TGTGCCTGGGGGGCCACGGGAGGACCCACAGATACGCAGTATTTT
TRBD2	TRBV9	-	TRBJ2-5	CASSVGPEGGAGTQYF	TGTGCCAGCAGCGTAGGGCCTGAGGGAGGGGCGGGGACCCAGTACTTC
-	TRBV5-8	-	TRBJ2-1	CASSLGTYEFF	TGTGCCAGCAGCTTGGGCACTTATGAGTTCTTC
-	TRBV15	-	TRBJ2-2	CATRGTGNTGELFF	TGTGCCACCAGAGGGACTGGGAACACCGGGGAGCTGTTTTTT
TRBD1	TRBV7-9	-	TRBJ1-1	CASSLANFGTGNTEAFF	TGTGCCAGCAGCTTAGCGAATTTTGGGACAGGGAACACTGAAGCTTTCTTT
-	TRBV19	-	TRBJ2-2	CASSIGALLNTGELFF	TGTGCCAGTAGTATAGGAGCACTACTGAACACCGGGGAGCTGTTTTTT
TRBD2	TRBV18	-	TRBJ2-1	CASSPSGRGVNEQFF	TGTGCCAGCTCACCAAGCGGGAGAGGCGTCAATGAGCAGTTCTTC